This TCR beta chain was retrieved from a study of Ad26.COV2.S vaccination and SARS-CoV-2 variants (dated by TCRdb to the early 2020s). Context from the whole study: Donors in the vaccine arm were drawn from COV1001, a multicentre, randomized, double-blind, placebo-controlled phase I-IIa trial testing Ad26.COV2.S in healthy adults. Ad26.COV2.S was administered intramuscularly at 5 x 10^10 or 1 x 10^11 viral particles, either as a single shot or as two shots given 56 days apart. TCRbeta repertoire sequencing served as the tool for gauging how specific and how broad the SARS-CoV-2-reactive T cell receptors were following Ad26.COV2.S vaccination. A total of 32 samples were included in the TCR-sequenced set, comprising 19 Ad26.COV2.S vaccine recipients, 5 placebo recipients and 8 SARS-CoV-2 convalescent individuals. Trial participants were randomized into five groups of five: low-dose or high-dose Ad26.COV2.S given once or twice, or placebo on both occasions. Throughout the experiments and outcome assessment, investigators stayed blinded to trial group allocation. General findings and caveats noted by the study authors: After vaccination, substantial breadth of spike-specific CD8+ and CD4+ T cell responses was reported. Spike-specific TCR breadth was higher in Ad26.COV2.S recipients than in placebo recipients (P = 0.0014). The authors noted that total T cell responses may have been underestimated by the TCR breadth and depth analyses. The study was not powered to compare responses between vaccine doses or regimens. Comparable non-spike TCR breadth was observed between vaccine and placebo recipients, consistent with only spike being contained in the vaccine.

Taken from the germline V gene, the CDR1 and CDR2 loops are MNHNS and SASEGT. The CDR3 covers 11 residues, taking in both the cysteine and the phenylalanine. The kept DNA is CDR3 alone, 33 bases in frame from the first base. V is shortened by 3 bases, J by 11 bases, and the region joining them spans 10 bases. The sample's treatment or condition label, in plain terms: some 20 received Ad26.COV2.S at low or high dose, single or two shots; about five received placebo; per-sample allocation not given. For vaccine and placebo recipients, repertoires were sequenced using samples collected on day 63 after the first injection. In Cohort 1b, 25 adults aged 18-55 years were enrolled at a single site in Boston, USA, between 29 July and 7 August 2020. Ad26.COV2.S was a replication-incompetent adenovirus type 26 vector expressing a prefusion-stabilized SARS-CoV-2 spike protein from the original Wuhan strain.

For this clone: Its antigen target is currently unknown. Per-base qualities were not stored, and no clone one base away is much larger.

TCRbeta CDR3 regions were sequenced with the immunoSEQ Assay. After extraction, genomic DNA underwent amplification by bias-controlled multiplex PCR, followed by high-throughput sequencing. The paper's data handling went like this. To quantify the absolute abundance of every unique TCRbeta CDR3 region, sequences were collapsed and filtered. T cell fraction was estimated by normalizing TCRbeta template counts to usable DNA, which was measured by amplifying reference genes present in all nucleated cells. Repertoire TCRs were annotated as SARS-CoV-2-specific by exact matching of V gene, CDR3 amino acid sequence and J gene to a known reactive TCR set. The reference SARS-CoV-2 TCR set came from MIRA and was filtered for enrichment in COVID-19-positive ImmuneCODE repertoires, removing public or cross-reactive TCRs. Using the MIRA antigens, annotated TCRs were further analysed by specific ORF or by position within an ORF. Breadth was defined as the number of annotated unique rearrangements divided by the total number of unique productive rearrangements, and depth was defined as the summed frequency of the annotated unique rearrangements. Group comparisons of TCR breadth used two-sided Wilcoxon rank-sum tests. As stored in TCRdb, this immuneACCESS dataset retains in-frame rearrangements with V and J assigned. A fraction of the clones does not appear; measured against another copy, unresolved V genes explain less than half of the discrepancy, and the remainder lacks a known reason. V and J calls and clone size follow that table, whereas D and trimming were derived from the DNA. The sample table holds about 410,000 clones, of which about 92% were seen once. The leading ten clones occupy more than 1.5% of the sample.

Sample: peripheral blood, taken in a trial of Ad26.COV2.S vaccine versus placebo. The sequence links TRBV6-1 to TRBJ1-1; confidence is insufficient to name the D gene. The TCR comes from a person aged 18-65 years who received the Ad26.COV2.S COVID-19 vaccine or a placebo. The DNA reads as follows: TGTGCCAGCAGTGAGCTCTCGTCGGCTTTCTTT. It codes for CASSELSSAFF.